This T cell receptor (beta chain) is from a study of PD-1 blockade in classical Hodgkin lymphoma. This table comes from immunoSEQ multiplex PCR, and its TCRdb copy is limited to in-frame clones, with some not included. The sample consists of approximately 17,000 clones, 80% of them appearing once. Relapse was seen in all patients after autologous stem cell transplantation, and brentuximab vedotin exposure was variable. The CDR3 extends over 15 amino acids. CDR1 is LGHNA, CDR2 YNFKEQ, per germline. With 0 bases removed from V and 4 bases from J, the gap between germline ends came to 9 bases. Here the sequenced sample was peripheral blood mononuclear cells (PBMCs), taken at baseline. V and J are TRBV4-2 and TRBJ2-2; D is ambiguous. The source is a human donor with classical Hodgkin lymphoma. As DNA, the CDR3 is TGTGCCAGCAGCCAAGACCTTCTTGCCACCGGGGAGCTGTTTTTT. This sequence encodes CASSQDLLATGELFF.